This paragraph covers one T cell receptor beta chain sequence. The table came from immunoSEQ multiplex PCR; TCRdb's copy has only in-frame clones and leaves some out. The data contain about 36,000 clones, around 85% of them singletons. The data were taken from a study of blood T cell repertoires in COVID-19. This CDR3 region has 14 residues. From germline, CDR1 is MDHEN and CDR2 SYDVKM. The V and J ends lost 7 bases and 0 bases respectively, with 13 bases between them. The rearrangement uses TRBV28 and TRBJ2-7; perhaps TRBD2 as D (5 bases). This sequence originates from a human donor in a cohort sampled during active COVID-19. The sample taken for sequencing was peripheral blood. The chain's CDR3 is CASTSGGSSYEQYF. The CDR3 nucleotides are TGTGCCAGCACGTCCGGAGGCAGCTCCTACGAGCAGTACTTC.